This T cell receptor beta chain was found in a study of blood T cell repertoires in COVID-19 (dated by TCRdb to about 2020). With respect to the entire study: Collaborator samples came from the United States, Italy and Spain and covered acute and convalescent phases of COVID-19. The repertoires were released in a freely available public database intended as a resource for research on the immune response to SARS-CoV-2. Deeply sampled blood TCRbeta repertoires from subjects exposed to, actively infected with, or recovered from COVID-19 were included in the dataset. Sample metadata almost always included a de-identified subject ID, COVID-19 status, age in years and sex. Where available, HLA class I and class II types were taken from metadata supplied by the sample provider and were not determined by assay-based typing. The samples were drawn from two sources: the first 160 participants of the ongoing ImmuneRACE study, and 1,200 or so subjects contributed by 6 global collaborators. The prospective study material was composed of cDNA or gDNA derived from T cells, B-cell-depleted T cells, or PBMCs. The full study reports these points: How much clinical and demographic metadata was included differed by source and by participant, and the metadata was provided uncurated.

With respect to this clone: Its antigen remains unidentified. The record has no base qualities; no much larger clone is one base away.

Each collaborating institution followed its own protocols to collect whole blood in K2EDTA tubes. For TCRbeta analysis, collaborators shipped samples in one of three forms: frozen whole blood, isolated PBMCs, or DNA extracted from either of those sample types. V drops 4 bases and J drops 1 base, leaving 16 bases in between. CDR1 and CDR2 are drawn from the germline V gene: MGHRA, YSYEKL. From cysteine to phenylalanine, the CDR3 is 16 amino acids long. This entry keeps only the CDR3 DNA: 48 bases, framed from base 1. TCRbeta CDR3 regions were amplified from genomic DNA by means of the immunoSEQ Assay, a bias-controlled multiplex PCR. Under the source paper's analysis protocol: The number of nucleated cells in each sample was estimated by amplification of reference gene primers within the assay. Sequence reads were collapsed and filtered to measure the absolute abundance of every unique TCRbeta CDR3 rearrangement. Productive Simpson clonality was computed per sample as the square root of Simpson's diversity index over productive rearrangements. In its TCRdb copy, this immuneACCESS table keeps in-frame sequences only and misses some clones. Where compared with another copy, unresolved V genes explain less than half of these, and the others have no known cause. V, J and clone size reflect that table, while D and trimming were determined from the DNA. The sample table lists about 70,000 clones, about nine tenths of them with a count of one. Together, the top ten hold around 9.9% of the sample.

Sequencing used peripheral blood. The V gene is TRBV4-1 and the J gene is TRBJ1-1; TRBD1 is possibly the D segment (5 matching bases). The clonotype originates from a woman aged 18-35 years with acute or convalescent COVID-19. Read as DNA, the sequence is TGCGCCAGCAGCCCCCAGGGCTTTGGTGAGAACACTGAAGCTTTCTTT. It translates to CASSPQGFGENTEAFF.